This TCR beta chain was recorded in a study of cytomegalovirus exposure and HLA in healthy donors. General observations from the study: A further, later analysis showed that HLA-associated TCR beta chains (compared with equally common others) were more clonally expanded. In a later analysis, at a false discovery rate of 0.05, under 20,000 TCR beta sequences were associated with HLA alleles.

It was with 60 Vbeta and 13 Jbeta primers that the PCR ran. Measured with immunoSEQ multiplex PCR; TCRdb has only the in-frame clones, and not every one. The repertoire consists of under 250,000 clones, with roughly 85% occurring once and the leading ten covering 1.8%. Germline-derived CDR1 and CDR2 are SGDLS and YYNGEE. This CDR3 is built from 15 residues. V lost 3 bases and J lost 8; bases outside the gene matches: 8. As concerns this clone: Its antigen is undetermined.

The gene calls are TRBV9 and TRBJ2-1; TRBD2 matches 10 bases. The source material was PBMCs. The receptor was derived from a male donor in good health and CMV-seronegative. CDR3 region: CASSARGTSDYEQFF. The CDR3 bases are TGTGCCAGCAGCGCTAGGGGGACTAGCGACTATGAGCAGTTCTTC.